A selection of T cell receptor beta chains follows, all from one sample in a study of beta chain features in type 1 diabetes. The data were produced by immunoSEQ multiplex PCR, yet TCRdb's version contains in-frame clones alone and is incomplete. The sample consists of fewer than 350,000 clones, 15% to 20% of them appearing once. Sequencing was performed on naive CD4+ T cells from blood. The receptor source for this set is a woman aged 18-30 years in good health. Each CDR3 is given with its conserved first and last residue. The order of the fields is J gene, V gene, D gene, clone size, CDR3 protein, CDR3 DNA. The D gene is left open where the match is weak. A clone size is listed for some rows: how often the clone was seen (once, few, many), or a class if it is expanded.

TRBJ2-4	TRBV4-1	TRBD2	few	CASSPPGQRGGNIQYF	TGCGCCAGCAGCCCCCCAGGGCAGCGGGGGGGAAACATTCAGTACTTC
TRBJ1-1	TRBV11-2	-	-	CASSFAMGSTEAFF	TGTGCCAGCAGCTTTGCCATGGGGAGCACTGAAGCTTTCTTT
TRBJ1-4	TRBV7-9	TRBD1	few	CASSSGTGRKLFF	TGTGCCAGCAGCTCTGGGACAGGGCGGAAACTGTTTTTT
TRBJ1-1	TRBV6-6	TRBD1	few	CASSPGQGALNTEAFF	TGTGCCAGCAGCCCGGGACAGGGGGCGTTGAACACTGAAGCTTTCTTT
TRBJ2-4	TRBV9	-	few	CASSVGVEALTNIQYF	TGTGCCAGCAGCGTCGGGGTTGAGGCTTTAACGAACATTCAGTACTTC
TRBJ2-7	TRBV5-1	-	few	CASSSAYEQYF	TGCGCCAGCAGCTCCGCGTACGAGCAGTACTTC
TRBJ2-1	TRBV7-9	-	few	CASSLGQGLNNEQFF	TGTGCCAGCAGCTTAGGCCAGGGACTCAACAATGAGCAGTTCTTC
TRBJ2-7	TRBV29-1	TRBD1	-	CSVELRDRGYEQYF	TGCAGCGTTGAGTTGCGAGACAGGGGATACGAGCAGTACTTC
TRBJ1-4	TRBV7-6	-	-	CASSLRDIGKLFF	TGTGCCAGCAGTCTCCGGGACATCGGAAAACTGTTTTTT
TRBJ1-2	TRBV25-1	-	-	CASSGQIYGYTF	TGTGCCAGCTCCGGACAGATCTATGGCTACACCTTC
TRBJ2-7	TRBV15	-	-	CATSRGETGIYEQYF	TGTGCCACCAGCAGAGGGGAAACAGGGATCTACGAGCAGTACTTC
TRBJ2-5	TRBV5-6	-	-	CASSLQLAPGQETQYF	TGTGCCAGCAGCTTACAACTAGCCCCCGGCCAAGAGACCCAGTACTTC
TRBJ2-3	TRBV9	-	-	CASSVTGMDTQYF	TGTGCCAGCAGCGTAACAGGGATGGATACGCAGTATTTT
TRBJ2-5	TRBV2	-	-	CASSLVGGQETQYF	TGTGCCAGCAGCCTGGTGGGGGGCCAAGAGACCCAGTACTTC
TRBJ1-1	TRBV30	TRBD1	few	CAWRRTGGLAFF	TGTGCCTGGAGACGGACAGGGGGATTGGCTTTCTTT
TRBJ2-3	TRBV30	TRBD2	few	CAWSVLTSGGTDTQYF	TGTGCCTGGAGTGTACTCACTAGCGGGGGCACAGATACGCAGTATTTT
TRBJ1-1	TRBV18	-	-	CASSPDTNTEAFF	TGTGCCAGCTCTCCCGACACGAACACTGAAGCTTTCTTT